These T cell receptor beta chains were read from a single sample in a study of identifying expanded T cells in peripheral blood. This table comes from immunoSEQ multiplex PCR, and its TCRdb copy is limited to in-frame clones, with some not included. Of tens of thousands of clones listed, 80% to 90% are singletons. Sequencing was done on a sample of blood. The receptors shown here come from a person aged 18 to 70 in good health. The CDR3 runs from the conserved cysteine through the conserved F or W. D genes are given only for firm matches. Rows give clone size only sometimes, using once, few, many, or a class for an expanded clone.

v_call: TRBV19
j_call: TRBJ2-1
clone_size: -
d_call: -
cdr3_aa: CASSIQGSSYNEQFF
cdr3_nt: TGTGCCAGTAGTATCCAGGGTAGCTCCTACAATGAGCAGTTCTTC

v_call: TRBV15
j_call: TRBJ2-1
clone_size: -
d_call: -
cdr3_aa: CATSLLAGLPNPNEQFF
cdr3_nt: TGTGCCACCAGCTTACTAGCAGGACTGCCTAACCCCAATGAGCAGTTCTTC

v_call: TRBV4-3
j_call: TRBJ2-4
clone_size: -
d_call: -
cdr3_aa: CASSQDLESKNGFF
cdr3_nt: TGCGCCAGCAGCCAAGATCTAGAGTCGAAAAACGGTTTCTTC

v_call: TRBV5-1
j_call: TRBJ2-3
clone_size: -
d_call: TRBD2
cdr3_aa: CASSLSGERWSSGRGVTDTQYF
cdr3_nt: TGCGCCAGCAGCCTCTCGGGGGAGCGTTGGTCTAGCGGGAGAGGGGTCACAGATACGCAGTATTTT

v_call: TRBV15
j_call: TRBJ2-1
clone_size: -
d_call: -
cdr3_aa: CATSRSGSQPRFF
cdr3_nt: TGTGCCACCAGCAGATCAGGCAGCCAGCCGAGGTTCTTC

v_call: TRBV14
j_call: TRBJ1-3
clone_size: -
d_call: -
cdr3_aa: CASSQGKRPAADGNTIYF
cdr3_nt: TGTGCCAGCAGCCAAGGGAAGCGGCCCGCGGCGGATGGAAACACCATATATTTT

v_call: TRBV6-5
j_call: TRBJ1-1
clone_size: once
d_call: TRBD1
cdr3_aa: CASSRTGLISEAFF
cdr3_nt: TGTGCCAGCAGCCGGACAGGGTTAATATCTGAAGCTTTCTTT

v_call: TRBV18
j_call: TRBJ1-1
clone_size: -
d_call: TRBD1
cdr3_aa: CASTGQGARTEAFF
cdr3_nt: TGTGCCAGCACAGGACAGGGGGCGCGCACTGAAGCTTTCTTT

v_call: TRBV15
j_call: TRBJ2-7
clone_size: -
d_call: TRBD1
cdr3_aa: CATSRGLQGAKYEQYF
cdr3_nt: TGTGCCACCAGCAGGGGCCTACAGGGGGCAAAGTACGAGCAGTACTTC

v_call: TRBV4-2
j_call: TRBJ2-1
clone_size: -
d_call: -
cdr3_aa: CASSQDESRSGSSYNEQFF
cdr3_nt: TGTGCCAGCAGCCAAGATGAAAGTCGAAGCGGCTCGTCCTACAATGAGCAGTTCTTC

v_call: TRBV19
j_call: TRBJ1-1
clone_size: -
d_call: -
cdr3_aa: CASSKQGNTEAFF
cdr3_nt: TGTGCCAGTAGCAAACAGGGGAACACTGAAGCTTTCTTT

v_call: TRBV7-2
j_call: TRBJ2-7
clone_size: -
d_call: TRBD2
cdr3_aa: CASSSRGSGSAYEQYF
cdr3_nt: TGTGCCAGCAGCTCTAGAGGTAGCGGGAGCGCCTACGAGCAGTACTTC

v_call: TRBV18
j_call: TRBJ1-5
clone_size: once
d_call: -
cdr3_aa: CASSLGTVSNQPQHF
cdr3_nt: TGTGCCAGCTCGCTTGGGACGGTTAGCAATCAGCCCCAGCATTTT

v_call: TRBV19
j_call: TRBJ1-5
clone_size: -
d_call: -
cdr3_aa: CASSIWRSGNQPQHF
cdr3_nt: TGTGCCAGTAGTATATGGCGTTCGGGCAATCAGCCCCAGCATTTT

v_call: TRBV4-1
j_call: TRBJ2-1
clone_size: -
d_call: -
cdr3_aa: CASSQWPKAKDYNEQFF
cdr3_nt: TGCGCCAGCAGCCAATGGCCTAAGGCCAAGGATTACAATGAGCAGTTCTTC